Given below is one T cell receptor (beta chain) in context. Antigen: not known. The CDR3 extends over 13 amino acids. V lost 6 bases, J lost 5 bases, and 3 bases stayed unmatched. CDR1 and CDR2 (germline): LNHDA, SQIVND (reference sequence). These data belong to a study of beta chain features in type 1 diabetes. General study results and limits: There was a moderate but significant shortening of TCRB CDR3s in all four CD4+ subsets of Type 1 diabetes patients.

TCRB transcripts that were expressed got sequenced, as all of the isolated RNA had been reverse transcribed. Naive, central memory and regulatory T cell samples averaged roughly 3.6 million immunoSEQ reads each. Assay: immunoSEQ multiplex PCR; the TCRdb copy retains only in-frame clones and omits some. This sample has a few hundred thousand clones, with approximately 15% found just once. The source is a man younger than 40 with type 1 diabetes. The specimen was naive CD4+ T cells from blood. J is TRBJ1-2 and V is TRBV19; 10 nucleotides match TRBD1. For the CDR3, the DNA is TGTGCCAGTAGCCTGGACAGGGGGTATGGCTACACCTTC. It encodes CASSLDRGYGYTF.